Listed below are T cell receptor beta chains from one sample, sequenced in a study of blood T cell repertoires in COVID-19. Sequencing was performed with immunoSEQ multiplex PCR; in TCRdb, only in-frame clones are kept and a portion is missing. Altogether 95,000 to 120,000 clones are present, more than 80% being singletons, with the ten largest covering about 8.5%. Source material: peripheral blood. The receptors were gathered from a middle-aged woman with acute or convalescent COVID-19. CDR3s leave out the opening cysteine and the closing phenylalanine or tryptophan.

>TRBV5-1|TRBJ1-3
ASSLEGAGRNTIY
>TRBV6-5|TRBJ2-7
ASSKQGYEQY
>TRBV9|TRBJ2-2
ASSAFNTGELF
>TRBV7-2|TRBJ2-1
ASSSSRGGNEQF
>TRBV2|TRBJ1-4
ASSAGQGNEKLF
>TRBV30|TRBJ1-1
AWTRQGVNTEAF
>TRBV5-6|TRBJ2-7
ASSFSQGSGFLSYEQY
>TRBV18|TRBJ1-1
ASSPGGAGAEAF
>TRBV6-5|TRBJ1-2
ASRAQGRRGYT
>TRBV5-1|TRBJ1-1
ASSLGDLGKEAF
>TRBV5-4|TRBJ2-7
ASSLGLADSSYEQY
>TRBV18|TRBJ1-1
ASSPPRGGGMNTEAF
>TRBV6-5|TRBJ1-5
ASSSNSLRPQH
>TRBV3-1/TRBV3-2|TRBJ2-7
ASSPRLAGGYEQY
>TRBV27|TRBJ1-6
ASSLLGSTYNSPLH
>TRBV12-5|TRBJ2-2
ASCPVGLNTGELF
>TRBV21-1|TRBJ1-1
ASSLPDRLLDTEAF
>TRBV12-5|TRBJ1-3
ASGSPSGSSGNTIY
>TRBV5-4|TRBJ1-1
ASSPQNTEAF
>TRBV19|TRBJ1-6
ASSPNLGDGEGTNSPLH
>TRBV10-3|TRBJ2-7
AIRPGQGNREQY
>TRBV25-1|TRBJ2-3
ASSEYSLTDTQY
>TRBV14|TRBJ1-4
ASSQAGGGAYGKLF
>TRBV9|TRBJ1-5
ASSRGGAAQPQH
>TRBV19|TRBJ1-1
ASSPRVVGTEAF
>TRBV9|TRBJ2-5
ASSVEEGPEETQY
>TRBV27|TRBJ2-3
ASSLSQGADTQY
>TRBV4-2|TRBJ1-1
ASSPRQGSNTEAF
>TRBV6-6|TRBJ1-1
ASETQGLSEAF
>TRBV9|TRBJ2-7
ASSGQGAYEQY
>TRBV19|TRBJ1-2
ASSDRGLGYGYT
>TRBV11-3|TRBJ1-1
ASSRDRKTEAF
>TRBV10-1|TRBJ2-1
ASSESFTYNEQF
>TRBV19|TRBJ2-7
ASSSPDRSHEQY
>TRBV5-1|TRBJ1-2
ASSLATPGYGYT
>TRBV5-1|TRBJ2-3
ASSSSRGGTDTQY
>TRBV4-1|TRBJ1-6
ASTSGFRSPLH
>TRBV19|TRBJ2-4
ASQGDTAVYGIQY
>TRBV12-3/TRBV12-4|TRBJ2-5
ASSYQRETQY
>TRBV5-1|TRBJ2-7
ASSRGTGFEQY
>TRBV12-3/TRBV12-4|TRBJ2-1
ASSYPHRGEQF
>TRBV7-2|TRBJ2-4
ASRSSVFGKNIQY
>TRBV4-1|TRBJ1-6
ASSRISSYNSPLH
>TRBV7-8|TRBJ2-7
ASSPRDTAYEQY
>TRBV7-6|TRBJ1-1
ASSSQGYTEAF
>TRBV4-3|TRBJ2-1
ASSQSGTPRNEQF
>TRBV3-1/TRBV3-2|TRBJ2-5
ASSQDRLAGGQETQY
>TRBV5-1|TRBJ2-5
ASSWQGPETQY
>TRBV30|TRBJ1-1
AWSVRGVRWTEAF
>TRBV2|TRBJ2-7
ASSVGQGAYEQY
>TRBV20-1|TRBJ2-7
SASPEGTLGGYEQY
>TRBV4-1|TRBJ1-2
ASSPRPGGYT
>TRBV7-6|TRBJ2-3
ASSRAGREADTQY